Listed below are T cell receptor beta chains from one sample, sequenced in a study of metastatic and nonmetastatic thyroid tumors. TCRdb re-clonotyped the PCR reads through MiXCR. The sample holds over 8,500 clones, around a quarter seen once. Sequencing input: tumor tissue. These receptors were obtained from a female donor with papillary thyroid cancer or a benign thyroid nodule (not recorded which). Some clones in this sample may be carry-over from other donors' samples. The conserved cysteine and the conserved F or W are not part of the CDR3 here. Clone size, where shown, is once, few, many, or a class for clones that have expanded.

>TRBV10-3|NA|TRBJ2-3
AISESGSTDTQY
>TRBV6-2/TRBV6-3|medium-sized|TRBJ1-1
ASSYTEPRTEAF
>TRBV11-2|medium-sized|TRBJ2-1
ASSFLPSGLENEQF
>TRBV27|NA|TRBJ2-1
ASSLHRLGVSSYNEQF
>TRBV12-3/TRBV12-4|few|TRBJ1-3
ASSLSPWGRFSGNTIY
>TRBV20-1|NA|TRBJ2-7
SSPAESRFGEQY
>TRBV28|NA|TRBJ2-7
ASSSTSGPRGYEQY
>TRBV6-1|medium-sized|TRBJ2-7
ASSDGTSYEQY
>TRBV20-1|few|TRBJ1-5
SARIQGAGQPQH
>TRBV27|many|TRBJ2-2
ASSITSGRLAGELF
>TRBV12-3/TRBV12-4|NA|TRBJ1-6
ASSLISNSPLH
>TRBV6-1|many|TRBJ1-3
ASSVIPIGSGNTIY
>TRBV6-1|few|TRBJ1-4
ASGTGATNEKLF
>TRBV6-6|NA|TRBJ2-1
ASSFRDPIGEQF
>TRBV28|few|TRBJ2-7
ASRAGTGVYEQY
>TRBV19|NA|TRBJ1-2
ASKRSYEVGRGYGYT
>TRBV19|medium-sized|TRBJ2-7
ASSDSSSYEQY
>TRBV19|few|TRBJ1-2
ASSREGYYGYT
>TRBV28|NA|TRBJ2-7
ASNRGLSYEQY
>TRBV2|few|TRBJ2-3
ASSDSGGATDTQY
>TRBV6-1|NA|TRBJ2-7
ASSRTFRQLYEQY
>TRBV11-3|NA|TRBJ2-2
ASSLGRLTGELF
>TRBV9|few|TRBJ2-6
ASSVGGSGANVLT
>TRBV6-2/TRBV6-3|few|TRBJ2-1
ASSYHRDSYNEQF
>TRBV5-1|NA|TRBJ2-1
ASSREGLGDEQF
>TRBV20-1|NA|TRBJ2-1
SVWLAEGDEQF
>TRBV28|few|TRBJ2-7
ASSFQGLWSSYEQY
>TRBV6-1|NA|TRBJ2-1
ASSSSPPNYNEQF
>TRBV3-1|NA|TRBJ1-2
ASSPQEPRGNYGYT
>TRBV7-3|medium-sized|TRBJ2-1
ASSLYTSKSF
>TRBV5-6|many|TRBJ2-7
ASRGAGGVRCCEQY
>TRBV27|NA|TRBJ2-2
ASSTWTDGELF
>TRBV20-1|once|TRBJ1-4
SARAEEGFGEKLF
>TRBV10-1|medium-sized|TRBJ2-2
ASSERRGGGKIFPNTGELF
>TRBV28|NA|TRBJ1-2
ASSLRPGKAYGYT
>TRBV27|few|TRBJ2-7
ASRPPGTSIYEQY
>TRBV6-2/TRBV6-3|NA|TRBJ2-7
ATRSTSYEQY
>TRBV4-2|NA|TRBJ2-1
ASSEGLAGVGNNEQF
>TRBV11-2|few|TRBJ2-3
ASSLPPTGSTDTQY
>TRBV28|few|TRBJ1-2
ASQYDRGRPGYT
>TRBV5-1|once|TRBJ2-2
ASSLGDREDTGELF
>TRBV7-9|medium-sized|TRBJ2-7
ASSLWEGGRTSYEQY
>TRBV4-1|NA|TRBJ1-2
ASSHQQGGGYT
>TRBV5-5|NA|TRBJ1-5
ASSFGDLSNQPQH
>TRBV28|NA|TRBJ1-1
ASSLAREAF
>TRBV28|NA|TRBJ2-7
ASSSPNPGPYEQY